Below are 20 T cell receptor beta chains sequenced from a single sample in a study of T cells in Graves' hyperthyroidism and ophthalmopathy. Researchers took RNA transcripts and amplified the TCR beta CDR3 regions from them. Using the HTBI primer set, a first-round RT-PCR was run on the TCR CDR3. TCRdb re-called the multiplex PCR reads with MiXCR, one entry per CDR3 protein. The sample has a few hundred thousand distinct CDR3 sequences, about 14% seen once. The sample comprised blood. The receptors come from a woman aged 40-49 years with Graves' hyperthyroidism that later progressed to Graves' ophthalmopathy.

The chain uses TRBV7-9 and TRBJ1-6; the D gene is possibly TRBD1 (6 bases). Germline loops: CDR1 SEHNR, CDR2 FQNEAQ (reference sequence). V was clipped by 2 bases and J by 0 bases, with 8 bases between them. CDR3 length equals 16 residues. CDR3 sequence (DNA): TGTGCCAGCAGCTTAACAGGGACCTCCTATAATTCACCCCTCCACTTT. It is translated as CASSLTGTSYNSPLHF.

This clonotype was seen ten or more times. The rearrangement uses TRBV12-3 or TRBV12-4 and TRBJ1-1, with a weak D call TRBD1 (6 bases). V lost 5 bases, J lost 10 bases, and 20 bases lay in between. CDR3 length: 14 amino acids. The CDR3 DNA is TGTGCCAGCAGTCGCCGTAAGGGGGGGCGAGGAGCTTTCTTT. Encoded protein: CASSRRKGGRGAFF.

The chain employs TRBV6-1 and TRBJ1-5; 9 bases agree with TRBD1. The V gene's germline CDR1 is MNHNS and CDR2 SASEGT. The CDR3 has 13 residues. V lost 6 bases to trimming and J lost 8 bases; unmatched junction nucleotides: 5. This chain's CDR3 is CASRDRGLKPQHF. The CDR3 DNA reads TGTGCCAGCAGGGACAGGGGACTGAAGCCCCAGCATTTT.

This chain joins TRBV6-5 and TRBJ2-1, with D perhaps TRBD2 (5 bases). The CDR3 runs 17 residues. The ends were cut back, 2 bases at V and 1 base at J, with 15 bases in the middle. Germline CDR1 and CDR2: MNHEY and SVGAGI. CDR3 amino acids: CASSYPPIRGSYNEQFF. The CDR3 DNA follows: TGTGCCAGCAGTTACCCCCCTATTCGAGGGTCCTACAATGAGCAGTTCTTC.

There are a few counts of this clonotype. DNA for the CDR3: TGTGCCACCAGCACCCCCGGGGGGGGACGCGGCGGCGAGCAGTACTTC. Translated: CATSTPGGGRGGEQYF. The J gene is TRBJ2-7, the V gene TRBV15; the match to TRBD2 covers 8 bases. The CDR3 has 16 residues. The J segment lost 6 bases and the V segment lost 4 bases, leaving 14 bases of the junction unmatched. CDR1 is LNHNV, CDR2 YYDKDF, per germline (reference sequence).

This clonotype came up many times. V and J are TRBV19 and TRBJ1-1; no reliable D call. Trimming took 6 bases from V and 1 from J, leaving 15 bases between them. From germline, CDR1 is LNHDA and CDR2 SQIVND (reference sequence). The CDR3 is made up of 15 amino acids. For the CDR3, the DNA is TGTGCCAGTAGCAACGTGGCAGCCGAGAACACTGAAGCTTTCTTT. It encodes CASSNVAAENTEAFF.

This clonotype was picked up many times. The V call is TRBV27, the J call TRBJ2-2; 10 bases are shared with TRBD2. Per the germline V gene, CDR1 is MNHEY and CDR2 is SMNVEV (reference sequence). The CDR3 has 14 residues. Trimming removed 6 bases from V and 6 bases from J; junction bases left unmatched: 4. The CDR3 spells CASRGLALSGELFF. The CDR3 DNA reads TGTGCCAGCAGGGGACTAGCGCTTTCCGGGGAGCTGTTTTTT.

This clonotype was recorded many times. This chain links TRBV19 with TRBJ1-5; maybe TRBD1 (5 bases). The V end lost 3 bases, the J end lost 3 bases, and 12 bases lay between the germline ends. The CDR3 runs 15 residues. Germline V gives CDR1 LNHDA, CDR2 SQIVND (reference sequence). CDR3 amino acids: CASSINRDPNQPQHF. The CDR3, as DNA: TGTGCCAGTAGTATCAACCGGGACCCCAATCAGCCCCAGCATTTT.

The table lists this clonotype with many counts. This chain connects TRBV6-1 to TRBJ2-7; possibly TRBD1 for D (6 bases). V lost 5 bases and J 5 bases, leaving 16 bases between the germline ends. Germline V gene sequence: CDR1 MNHNS, CDR2 SASEGT. The length of the CDR3 is 14 residues. The CDR3 spells CASSLGTSVNEQYF. The CDR3 DNA follows: TGTGCCAGCAGTCTTGGGACAAGCGTGAACGAGCAGTACTTC.

The chain couples TRBV4-1 to TRBJ2-1; 11 bases are a match to TRBD2. The V segment lost 1 base and the J segment 8 bases; nucleotides outside the gene matches: 10. The germline gives CDR1 MGHRA, CDR2 YSYEKL. The CDR3 runs 17 residues. CDR3 sequence (DNA): TGCGCCAGCAGCCAAGCCCTGATGACTAGCGGGGCGGATGAGCAGTTCTTC. Its translation: CASSQALMTSGADEQFF.

There are many counts of this clonotype. V gene TRBV12-3 or TRBV12-4 combines with J gene TRBJ1-1; 9 bases agree with TRBD1. V shed 0 bases and J 10 bases; nucleotides not matched to a gene: 9. This CDR3 region has 15 residues. This CDR3 reads CASSLALGQGEGAFF. CDR3 DNA: TGTGCCAGCAGTTTAGCTCTGGGACAGGGAGAGGGAGCTTTCTTT.

This clonotype was seen ten or more times. The chain recombines TRBV20-1 with TRBJ2-1; D is unclear. The CDR3 totals 13 residues. The germline V and J ends were trimmed by 4 bases and 2 bases, with 9 bases remaining between them. Germline CDR1 is DFQATT and CDR2 is SNEGSKA (reference sequence). This CDR3 reads CSANVVAYNEQFF. The CDR3 nucleotides are TGCAGTGCTAATGTCGTTGCCTACAATGAGCAGTTCTTC.

This clonotype was counted ten times or more. The gene calls are TRBV7-9 and TRBJ2-3, with D possibly being TRBD1 (6 bases). The CDR3 has 17 residues. CDR1 is SEHNR and CDR2 is FQNEAQ in the germline V gene (reference sequence). Trimming removed 0 bases at V and 2 bases at J, with 15 bases between. CDR3 sequence: CASSLAFGGGSTDTQYF. The CDR3 region has the DNA TGTGCCAGCAGCTTAGCGTTTGGGGGCGGCTCCACAGATACGCAGTATTTT.

This clonotype was seen a handful of times. The genes are TRBV28 and TRBJ2-7, with D tentatively TRBD1 (6 bases). The CDR3 is 15 amino acids. V dropped 3 bases and J dropped 0 bases, with 12 bases sitting between them. Germline assignment: CDR1 MDHEN and CDR2 SYDVKM. For the CDR3, the DNA is TGTGCCAGCAGTTTCAGGGGCTGGAGCTCCTACGAGCAGTACTTC. It yields the protein CASSFRGWSSYEQYF.

The rearrangement links TRBV11-2 to TRBJ2-7, with 13 bases aligning to TRBD2. Germline lookup yields CDR1 SGHAT and CDR2 FQNNGV. There are 15 residues in the CDR3. V trimming: 1 base; J trimming: 7 bases; junction bases outside the gene matches: 4. CDR3 amino acids: CASSLGTGLAGEQYF. For the CDR3, the DNA is TGTGCCAGCAGCTTAGGAACGGGACTAGCGGGGGAGCAGTACTTC. Together with reference TRBV11-2 and TRBJ2-7, the CDR3 gives the full variable domain: EAGVAQSPRYKIIEKRQSVAFWCNPISGHATLYWYQQILGQGPKLLIQFQNNGVVDDSQLPKDRFSAERLKGVDSTLKIQPAKLEDSAVYLCASSLGTGLAGEQYFGPGTRLTVT.

In its sample, this clonotype was seen many times. The genes are TRBV20-1 and TRBJ2-1, with 8 bases lining up with TRBD2. V lost 3 bases and J lost 3; bases outside the gene matches: 4. Per germline, CDR1 DFQATT and CDR2 SNEGSKA (reference sequence). The CDR3 has 14 amino acids. The CDR3 protein is CSASSGTSYNEQFF. The CDR3 DNA reads as TGCAGTGCTAGTTCTGGGACTAGCTACAATGAGCAGTTCTTC.

This clonotype was picked up many times. This chain uses TRBV7-9 with TRBJ1-2; no clear D gene. V lost 5 bases and J lost 3, with 10 bases in between. The CDR3 runs to 13 residues. Germline CDR1 and CDR2: SEHNR and FQNEAQ (reference sequence). The CDR3 nucleotides are TGTGCCAGCAGCACCGGACGAGACTATGGCTACACCTTC. Residues: CASSTGRDYGYTF.

This clonotype was counted only a few times. This chain uses TRBV19 with TRBJ2-2; D is unclear. The CDR3 sequence is 14 residues long. Deletions cut 7 bases from V and 5 bases from J, with 14 bases between. From germline, CDR1 is LNHDA and CDR2 SQIVND (reference sequence). DNA of the CDR3: TGTGCCAGTACTTCCGTCGCTAGGACCGGGGAGCTGTTTTTT. Encoded protein: CASTSVARTGELFF.

This clonotype has at least ten counts. V and J are TRBV19 and TRBJ2-7; 7 nucleotides agree with TRBD2. The germline gives CDR1 LNHDA, CDR2 SQIVND (reference sequence). The CDR3 has 15 amino acids. V shed 6 bases, J shed 2 bases, and the junction held 10 bases outside the gene matches. The CDR3 DNA follows: TGTGCCAGTAGGGCTTGGAGCGGGGCCACCTACGAGCAGTACTTC. It specifies CASRAWSGATYEQYF.

This clonotype has a count of ten or more. The chain employs TRBV7-9 and TRBJ2-3, with TRBD2 matching 8 bases. V was clipped by 5 bases and J by 4 bases; unmatched bases: 5. Germline V gives CDR1 SEHNR, CDR2 FQNEAQ (reference sequence). The CDR3 runs 14 residues. The CDR3 protein is CASSLGRESDTQYF. The CDR3 DNA follows: TGTGCCAGCAGCCTCGGGAGGGAGTCAGATACGCAGTATTTT. Filled out from reference TRBV7-9 and TRBJ2-3, the complete variable domain reads DTGVSQNPRHKITKRGQNVTFRCDPISEHNRLYWYRQTLGQGPEFLTYFQNEAQLEKSRLLSDRFSAERPKGSFSTLEIQRTEQGDSAMYLCASSLGRESDTQYFGPGTRLTVL.